This T cell receptor (beta chain) came from a study of blood T cell repertoires in COVID-19. TCRdb keeps only in-frame clones here, not all; method: immunoSEQ multiplex PCR. The sample holds some 230,000 clones, roughly four fifths seen once. The V end was cut by 1 base, the J end by 10 bases, with 17 bases between. CDR1 and CDR2 from the germline V gene are SGHVS and FNYEAQ. The CDR3 length is 15 residues. Material: peripheral blood. V and J are TRBV7-6 and TRBJ2-1; TRBD1 might be the D (8 bases). The TCR was taken from an older woman with acute or convalescent COVID-19. CDR3 DNA: TGTGCCAGCAGCTTAGGAACAGGGGGAGCGGGAGAGCAGTTCTTC. Its translation: CASSLGTGGAGEQFF.